This paragraph covers one T cell receptor beta chain sequence. Its target is not known. Germline CDR1 SGHTS, CDR2 YDEGEE. The CDR3 is 14 residues long. The V end was cut by 0 bases, the J end by 4 bases, with 11 bases between. The sample originates from a study of cytomegalovirus exposure and HLA in healthy donors. Study-level findings and limits: Researchers reported that a few CMV-associated chains were confirmed in vitro as CMV antigen-specific. A few V segments could not be told apart, such as TRBV6-2 and TRBV6-3, and were left out.

Primers: 60 Vbeta forward and 13 Jbeta reverse. The repertoire was sequenced with immunoSEQ multiplex PCR; TCRdb's copy has only in-frame clones and lacks some. The sample holds over 80,000 clones; about four fifths are singletons and the top ten take 4.5% to 5.5%. This clonotype was obtained from a man aged 35 to 55 in good health and CMV-seropositive. The V call is TRBV5-8, the J call TRBJ2-7; D unresolved. The material sequenced was PBMCs. The CDR3 DNA is TGTGCCAGCAGCTTGGCAGTGGGCCCGTACGAGCAGTACTTC. Protein sequence: CASSLAVGPYEQYF.